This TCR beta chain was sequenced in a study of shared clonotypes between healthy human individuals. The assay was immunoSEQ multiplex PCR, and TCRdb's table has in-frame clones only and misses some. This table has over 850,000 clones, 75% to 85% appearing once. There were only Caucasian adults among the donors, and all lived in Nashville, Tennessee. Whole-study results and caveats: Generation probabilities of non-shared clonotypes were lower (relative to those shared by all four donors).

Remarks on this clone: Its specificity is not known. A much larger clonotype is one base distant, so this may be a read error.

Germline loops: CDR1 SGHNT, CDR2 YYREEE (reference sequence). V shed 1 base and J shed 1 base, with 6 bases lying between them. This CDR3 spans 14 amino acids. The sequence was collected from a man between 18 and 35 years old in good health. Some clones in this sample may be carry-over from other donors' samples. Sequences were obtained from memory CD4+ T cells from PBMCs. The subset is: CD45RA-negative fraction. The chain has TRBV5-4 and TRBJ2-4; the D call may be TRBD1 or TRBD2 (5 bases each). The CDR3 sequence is CASSLWGAKNIQYF. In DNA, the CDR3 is TGTGCCAGCAGCTTGTGGGGGGCCAAAAACATTCAGTACTTC.